The clone carrying this TCR beta chain was seen many times. The antigen is unknown. The data derive from a study of T cells in Graves' hyperthyroidism and ophthalmopathy. Overall study results and limits: The majority of expanded thyroid clonotypes above 0.001 also appeared in blood.

RNA transcripts served as the template for amplifying TCR beta CDR3 regions. TCR CDR3 underwent first-round RT-PCR with the HTBI primer set. TCRdb redid the calling of the multiplex PCR reads with MiXCR, one entry per CDR3 protein. The sample contains about 180,000 distinct CDR3 sequences, over 15% of which appear only once. The CDR3 length is 17 residues. Germline V lookup: CDR1 KGHSH, CDR2 LQKENI. V lost 0 bases, J lost 2 bases, and 17 bases lay in between. The V call is TRBV18, the J call TRBJ2-7; the D gene is possibly TRBD2 (5 bases). Specimen: blood. The TCR originated in a woman in her fifties or sixties with Graves' hyperthyroidism. CDR3 loop: CASSPPLIGSLAYEQYF. In DNA, the CDR3 is TGTGCCAGCTCACCACCGCTCATAGGGAGTTTGGCCTACGAGCAGTACTTC. The full variable domain, in which reference TRBV18 and TRBJ2-7 provide the parts outside the CDR3, is NAGVMQNPRHLVRRRGQEARLRCSPMKGHSHVYWYRQLPEEGLKFMVYLQKENIIDESGMPKERFSAEFPKEGPSILRIQQVVRGDSAAYFCASSPPLIGSLAYEQYFGPGTRLTVT.